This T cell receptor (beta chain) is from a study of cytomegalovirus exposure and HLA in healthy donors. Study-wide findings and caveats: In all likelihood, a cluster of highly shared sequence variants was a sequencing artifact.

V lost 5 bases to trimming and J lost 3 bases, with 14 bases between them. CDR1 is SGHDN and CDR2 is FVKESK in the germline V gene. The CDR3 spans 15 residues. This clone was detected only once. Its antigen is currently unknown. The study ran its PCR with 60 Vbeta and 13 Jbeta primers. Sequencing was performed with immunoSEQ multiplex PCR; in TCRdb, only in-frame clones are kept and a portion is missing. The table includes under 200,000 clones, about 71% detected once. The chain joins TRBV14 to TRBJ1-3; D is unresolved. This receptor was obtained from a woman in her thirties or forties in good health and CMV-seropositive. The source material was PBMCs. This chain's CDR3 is CASSFDTFLGNTIYF. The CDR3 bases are TGTGCCAGCAGCTTTGACACCTTCCTTGGAAACACCATATATTTT.